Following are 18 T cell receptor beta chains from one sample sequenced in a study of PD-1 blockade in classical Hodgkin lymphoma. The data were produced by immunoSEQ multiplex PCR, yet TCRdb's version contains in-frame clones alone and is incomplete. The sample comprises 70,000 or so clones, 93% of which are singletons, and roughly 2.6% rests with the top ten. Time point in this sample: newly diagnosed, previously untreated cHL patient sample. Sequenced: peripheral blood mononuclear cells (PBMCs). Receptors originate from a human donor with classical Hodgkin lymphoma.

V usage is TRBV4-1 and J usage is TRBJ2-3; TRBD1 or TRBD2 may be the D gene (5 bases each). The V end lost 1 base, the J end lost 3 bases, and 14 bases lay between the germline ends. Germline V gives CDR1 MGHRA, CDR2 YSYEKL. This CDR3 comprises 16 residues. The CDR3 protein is CASSQARDLPTDTQYF. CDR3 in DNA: TGCGCCAGCAGCCAAGCCCGGGACCTCCCGACAGATACGCAGTATTTT.

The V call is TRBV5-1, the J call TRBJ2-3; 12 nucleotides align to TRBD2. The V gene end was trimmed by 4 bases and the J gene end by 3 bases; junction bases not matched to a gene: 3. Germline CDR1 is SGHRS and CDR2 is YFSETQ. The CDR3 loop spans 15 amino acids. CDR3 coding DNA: TGCGCCAGCAGCCGGACTAGCGGGGAAACAGATACGCAGTATTTT. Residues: CASSRTSGETDTQYF.

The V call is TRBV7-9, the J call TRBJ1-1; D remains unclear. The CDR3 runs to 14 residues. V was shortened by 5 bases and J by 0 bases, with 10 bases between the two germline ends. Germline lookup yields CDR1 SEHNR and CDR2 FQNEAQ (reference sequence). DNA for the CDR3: TGTGCCAGCAGCCCTTACCTCATGAACACTGAAGCTTTCTTT. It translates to CASSPYLMNTEAFF.

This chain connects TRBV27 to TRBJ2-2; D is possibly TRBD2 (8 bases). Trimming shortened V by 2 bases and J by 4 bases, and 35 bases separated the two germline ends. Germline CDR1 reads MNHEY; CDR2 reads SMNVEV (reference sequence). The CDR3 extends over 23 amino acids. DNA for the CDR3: TGTGCCAGCAGTTTAAGGTGGGGAAGAGAGACAGGGAGCGGGAGAAGGGGCACCGGGGAGCTGTTTTTT. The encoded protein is CASSLRWGRETGSGRRGTGELFF.

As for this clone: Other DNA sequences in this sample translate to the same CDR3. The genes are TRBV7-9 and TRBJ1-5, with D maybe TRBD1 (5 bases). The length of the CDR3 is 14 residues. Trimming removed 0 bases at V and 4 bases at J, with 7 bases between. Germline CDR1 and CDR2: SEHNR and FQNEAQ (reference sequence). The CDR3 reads CASSLAGGNQPQHF. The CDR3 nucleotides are TGTGCCAGCAGCTTAGCGGGGGGGAATCAGCCCCAGCATTTT.

This CDR3 reads CASSNGEGHTEAFF. The CDR3 nucleotides are TGTGCCAGCAGCAACGGGGAGGGGCACACTGAAGCTTTCTTT. The gene calls are TRBV5-4 and TRBJ1-1; TRBD1 is a possible D gene (5 bases). Germline V lookup: CDR1 SGHNT, CDR2 YYREEE (reference sequence). Trimming left V 4 bases short and J 3 bases short, with 13 bases between. The CDR3 is 14 residues long. Filled out from reference TRBV5-4 and TRBJ1-1, the complete variable domain reads ETGVTQSPTHLIKTRGQQVTLRCSSQSGHNTVSWYQQALGQGPQFIFQYYREEENGRGNFPPRFSGLQFPNYSSELNVNALELDDSALYLCASSNGEGHTEAFFGQGTRLTVV.

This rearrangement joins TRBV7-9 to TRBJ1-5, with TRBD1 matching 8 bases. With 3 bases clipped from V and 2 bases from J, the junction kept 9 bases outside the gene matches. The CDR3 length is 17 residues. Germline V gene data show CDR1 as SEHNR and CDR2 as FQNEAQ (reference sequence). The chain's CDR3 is CASSLGAGGRGNQPQHF. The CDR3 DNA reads TGTGCCAGCAGCTTGGGCGCAGGGGGCCGGGGCAATCAGCCCCAGCATTTT.

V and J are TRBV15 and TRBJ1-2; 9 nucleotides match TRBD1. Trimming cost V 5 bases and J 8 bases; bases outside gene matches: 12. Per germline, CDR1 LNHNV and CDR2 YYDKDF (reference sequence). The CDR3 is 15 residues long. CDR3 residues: CATSDRFTGGGGYTF. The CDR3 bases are TGTGCCACCAGCGACCGATTCACAGGGGGCGGCGGCTACACCTTC.

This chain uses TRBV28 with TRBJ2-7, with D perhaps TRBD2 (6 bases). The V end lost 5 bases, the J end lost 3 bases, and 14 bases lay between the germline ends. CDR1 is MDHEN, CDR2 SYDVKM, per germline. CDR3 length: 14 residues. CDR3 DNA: TGTGCCAGCAGTCTAGCCCCGGGACTCTACGAGCAGTACTTC. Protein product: CASSLAPGLYEQYF.

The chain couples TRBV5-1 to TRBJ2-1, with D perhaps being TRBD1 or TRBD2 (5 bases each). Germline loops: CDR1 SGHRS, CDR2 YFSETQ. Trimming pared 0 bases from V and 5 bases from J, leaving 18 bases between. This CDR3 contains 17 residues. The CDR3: CASSLGPIGTGHNEQFF. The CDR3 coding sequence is TGCGCCAGCAGCTTGGGACCGATCGGGACGGGACACAATGAGCAGTTCTTC.

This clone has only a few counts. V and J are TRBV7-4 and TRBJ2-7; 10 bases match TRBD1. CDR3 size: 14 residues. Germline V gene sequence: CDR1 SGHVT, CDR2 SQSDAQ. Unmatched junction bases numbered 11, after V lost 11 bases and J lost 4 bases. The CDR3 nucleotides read TGTGCCCCTAGACGGGACAGGGGCCCATACGAGCAGTACTTC. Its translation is CAPRRDRGPYEQYF.

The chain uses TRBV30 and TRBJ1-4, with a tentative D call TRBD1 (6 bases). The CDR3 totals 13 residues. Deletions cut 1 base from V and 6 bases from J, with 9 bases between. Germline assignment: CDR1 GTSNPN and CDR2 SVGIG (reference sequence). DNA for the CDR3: TGTGCCTGGAGTGAGGACAGTGATGAAAAACTGTTTTTT. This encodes CAWSEDSDEKLFF.

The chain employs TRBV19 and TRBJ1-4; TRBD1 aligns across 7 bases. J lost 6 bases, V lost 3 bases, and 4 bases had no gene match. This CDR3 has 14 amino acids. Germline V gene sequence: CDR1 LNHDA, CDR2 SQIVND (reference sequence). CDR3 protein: CASSIDRDYEKLFF. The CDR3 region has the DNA TGTGCCAGTAGTATTGACAGGGACTATGAAAAACTGTTTTTT.

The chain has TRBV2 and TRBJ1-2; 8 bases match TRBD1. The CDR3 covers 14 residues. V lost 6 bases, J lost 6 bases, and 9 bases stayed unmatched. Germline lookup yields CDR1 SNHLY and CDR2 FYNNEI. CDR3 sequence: CASRILQGEDGYTF. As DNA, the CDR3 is TGTGCCAGCAGAATACTACAGGGGGAGGATGGCTACACCTTC.

CDR3 nucleotides: TGTGCCAGCGTCACAGGGGGTGCTAATGAAAAACTGTTTTTT. This sequence encodes CASVTGGANEKLFF. The chain is built from TRBV28 and TRBJ1-4, with 8 bases identical to TRBD1. This CDR3 is built from 14 residues. V dropped 8 bases and J dropped 3; count of bases not matched to a gene: 5. Germline-derived CDR1 and CDR2 are MDHEN and SYDVKM.

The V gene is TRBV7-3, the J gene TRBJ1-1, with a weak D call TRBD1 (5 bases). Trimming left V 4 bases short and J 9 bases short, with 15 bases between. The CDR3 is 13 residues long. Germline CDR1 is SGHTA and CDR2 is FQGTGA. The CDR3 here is CASSSSVQGKAFF. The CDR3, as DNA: TGTGCCAGCAGCTCTTCCGTTCAGGGTAAAGCTTTCTTT.

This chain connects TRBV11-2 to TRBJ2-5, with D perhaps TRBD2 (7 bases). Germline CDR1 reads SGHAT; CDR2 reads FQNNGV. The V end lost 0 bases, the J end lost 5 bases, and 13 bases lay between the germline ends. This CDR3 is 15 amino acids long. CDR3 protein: CASSLDIGGLETQYF. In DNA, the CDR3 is TGTGCCAGCAGCTTAGATATCGGGGGGCTGGAGACCCAGTACTTC.

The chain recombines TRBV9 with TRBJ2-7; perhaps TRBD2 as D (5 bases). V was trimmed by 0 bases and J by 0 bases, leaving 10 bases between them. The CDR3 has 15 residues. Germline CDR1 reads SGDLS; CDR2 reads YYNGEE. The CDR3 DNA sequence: TGTGCCAGCAGCGTAGGGACGGGAAGCTCCTACGAGCAGTACTTC. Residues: CASSVGTGSSYEQYF.